The sequence of this T cell receptor beta chain was determined in a study of cytotoxic CD8 clonotypes in ibrutinib-treated CLL. Trimming shortened V by 4 bases and J by 0 bases, and 14 bases separated the two germline ends. Germline-derived CDR1 and CDR2 are SGHDT and YYEEEE. The CDR3 is 17 amino acids. The protocol was immunoSEQ multiplex PCR, while the TCRdb copy is restricted to in-frame clones and leaves out a portion. Of about 50,000 clones detected, about 50% appear once; the ten largest clones hold around 30%. V is TRBV5-6 and J is TRBJ1-6, with D hard to call. The sequencing here drew on PBMCs, taken after 24 months of ibrutinib treatment. The origin of this receptor is a human donor with chronic lymphocytic leukemia. The CDR3 DNA reads as TGTGCCAGCAGCATGAACTACTGGGGCTCCTATAATTCACCCCTCCACTTT. It translates to CASSMNYWGSYNSPLHF. The variable domain in full, with the rest retrieved from reference TRBV5-6 and TRBJ1-6, is DAGVTQSPTHLIKTRGQQVTLRCSPKSGHDTVSWYQQALGQGPQFIFQYYEEEERQRGNFPDRFSGHQFPNYSSELNVNALLLGDSALYLCASSMNYWGSYNSPLHFGNGTRLTVT.